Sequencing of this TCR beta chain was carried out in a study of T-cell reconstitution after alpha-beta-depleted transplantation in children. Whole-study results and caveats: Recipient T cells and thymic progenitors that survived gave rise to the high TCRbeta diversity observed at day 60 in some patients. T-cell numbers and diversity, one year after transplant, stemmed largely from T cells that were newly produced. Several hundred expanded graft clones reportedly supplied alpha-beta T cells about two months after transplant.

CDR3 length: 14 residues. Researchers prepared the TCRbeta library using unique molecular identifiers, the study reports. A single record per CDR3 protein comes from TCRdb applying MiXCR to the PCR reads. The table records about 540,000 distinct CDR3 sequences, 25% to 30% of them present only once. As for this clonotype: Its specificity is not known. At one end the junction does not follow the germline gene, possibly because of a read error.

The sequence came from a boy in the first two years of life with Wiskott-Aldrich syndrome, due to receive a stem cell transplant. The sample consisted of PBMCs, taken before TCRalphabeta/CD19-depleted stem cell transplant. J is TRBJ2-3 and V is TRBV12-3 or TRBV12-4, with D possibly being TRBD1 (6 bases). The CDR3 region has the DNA TGCGCCAGCAGCTTCGGCAGGGGTACAGATACGCAGTATTTT. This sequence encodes CASSFGRGTDTQYF.